These 24 T cell receptor beta chains originate from one sample sequenced in a study of spatial heterogeneity in lung cancer. TCRdb fed the 5' RACE reads into MiXCR, producing one record per CDR3 protein. Seen here are about 85,000 distinct CDR3 sequences, 15% to 25% observed once, and the top ten hold 6.2%. Time point meaning: sample taken at primary tumor resection. Frozen PBMC, nontumor lung or tumor provided whole RNA, which was sequenced unsorted. The specimen was PBMCs, collected at surgery. The receptors here all came from a male donor with early-stage non-small cell lung cancer.

This clonotype turned up a few times. This rearrangement joins TRBV9 to TRBJ2-1, with no clear D. V lost 3 bases, J lost 1 base, and 8 bases lay in between. Germline assignment: CDR1 SGDLS and CDR2 YYNGEE. This CDR3 contains 14 residues. In nucleotides, the CDR3 is TGTGCCAGCAGCGGGAAGTTTTCCTACAATGAGCAGTTCTTC. Translating gives CASSGKFSYNEQFF.

The chain has TRBV28 and TRBJ1-1, with TRBD1 identical over 9 bases. The germline V gene has CDR1 MDHEN and CDR2 SYDVKM. The CDR3 has 15 amino acids. The ends lost 6 bases at V and 3 bases at J; junction bases unmatched: 8. The CDR3 loop is CASSPRDRVYTEAFF. The CDR3 DNA reads as TGTGCCAGCAGCCCCCGGGACAGGGTGTACACTGAAGCTTTCTTT.

This clonotype was seen at least ten times. The chain employs TRBV2 and TRBJ1-4, with D hard to call. The V and J ends lost 4 bases and 0 bases respectively, with 9 bases between them. Per germline, CDR1 SNHLY and CDR2 FYNNEI. CDR3 size: 15 residues. The CDR3 DNA reads TGTGCCAGCAGTGGCCTGGGAGCAACTAATGAAAAACTGTTTTTT. Residues: CASSGLGATNEKLFF.

Only a few counts were recorded for this clonotype. V gene TRBV19 combines with J gene TRBJ1-1; D might be TRBD1 (6 bases). V gave up 3 bases and J gave up 1 base, with 9 bases separating them. The CDR3 covers 14 residues. Germline V gene sequence: CDR1 LNHDA, CDR2 SQIVND (reference sequence). As DNA, the CDR3 is TGTGCCAGTAGTATGGGGGGCCCGAACACTGAAGCTTTCTTT. This encodes CASSMGGPNTEAFF.

J is TRBJ2-4 and V is TRBV11-2, with 8 nucleotides matching TRBD1. The germline CDR1 and CDR2 sequences are SGHAT and FQNNGV. J gave up 9 bases and V 3 bases, and 7 bases lay outside the gene matches. The CDR3 is 14 amino acids. CDR3 DNA: TGTGCCAGCAGCTTCGGACAGGGCGTAGGCATTCAGTACTTC. Its translation is CASSFGQGVGIQYF.

A few counts support this clonotype. The CDR3, as DNA: TGTGCCAGCAGCGTAGCCGATACCGGGACAGGGAATAATTCACCCCTCCACTTT. It specifies CASSVADTGTGNNSPLHF. The V and J genes are TRBV9 and TRBJ1-6; TRBD1 matches 9 bases. CDR1 and CDR2 (germline): SGDLS, YYNGEE. CDR3 length equals 18 residues. Trimming at V came to 0 bases and at J to 5 bases, leaving 9 bases not matched to a gene.

This clonotype was counted between two and nine times. The chain links TRBV7-9 to TRBJ2-3, with 7 positions matching TRBD1. The germline gives CDR1 SEHNR, CDR2 FQNEAQ (reference sequence). The CDR3 contains 15 residues. V was clipped by 0 bases and J by 10 bases; unmatched bases: 10. CDR3 DNA sequence: TGTGCCAGCAGCTTAGCTGTAGGACAGGCTATTGCGCAGTATTTT. This encodes CASSLAVGQAIAQYF. Combining the CDR3 with reference TRBV7-9 and TRBJ2-3 gives the whole variable domain DTGVSQNPRHKITKRGQNVTFRCDPISEHNRLYWYRQTLGQGPEFLTYFQNEAQLEKSRLLSDRFSAERPKGSFSTLEIQRTEQGDSAMYLCASSLAVGQAIAQYFGPGTRLTVL.

This clonotype has more than one count but fewer than ten. This chain connects TRBV23-1 to TRBJ2-6, with 9 positions matching TRBD1. TRBV23-1 carries the ORF label, with uncertain function. V lost 3 bases to trimming and J lost 0 bases; unmatched junction nucleotides: 9. The CDR3 has 19 residues. The chain's CDR3 is CASSHPDRGPSSGANVLTF. CDR3 in DNA: TGCGCCAGCAGTCACCCGGACAGGGGCCCTAGCTCTGGGGCCAACGTCCTGACTTTC.

J is TRBJ2-1 and V is TRBV5-1; 11 bases align to TRBD2. This CDR3 spans 16 amino acids. V shed 4 bases and J 4 bases; nucleotides not matched to a gene: 7. Germline CDR1 and CDR2: SGHRS and YFSETQ. The CDR3 region is CASSPGGTSGYNEQFF. For the CDR3, the DNA is TGCGCCAGCAGCCCTGGGGGGACTAGCGGATACAATGAGCAGTTCTTC. Drawing the rest from reference TRBV5-1 and TRBJ2-1, the complete variable domain is KAGVTQTPRYLIKTRGQQVTLSCSPISGHRSVSWYQQTPGQGLQFLFEYFSETQRNKGNFPGRFSGRQFSNSRSEMNVSTLELGDSALYLCASSPGGTSGYNEQFFGPGTRLTVL.

In this sample, this clonotype turned up a few times. The rearrangement joins TRBV9 to TRBJ2-1; unclear D gene. Trimming left V 2 bases short and J 8 bases short, with 8 bases between. The CDR3 runs 12 residues. Germline CDR1 and CDR2: SGDLS and YYNGEE. The CDR3 loop reads CASSVLGDEQFF. The CDR3 nucleotides read TGTGCCAGCAGCGTTCTCGGCGATGAGCAGTTCTTC.

The chain uses TRBV9 and TRBJ1-4; 8 nucleotides line up with TRBD1. This CDR3 spans 14 amino acids. Germline V gene lookup returns CDR1 SGDLS and CDR2 YYNGEE. V gave up 2 bases and J gave up 3 bases; unmatched junction bases: 0. For the CDR3, the DNA is TGTGCCAGCAGCGTGGGACAGGCTAATGAAAAACTGTTTTTT. Translating it yields CASSVGQANEKLFF.

CDR3 DNA sequence: TGCGCCAGCAGCTACGGACCCTCCTTTGATGAGCAGTTCTTC. Its translation: CASSYGPSFDEQFF. The chain has TRBV5-1 and TRBJ2-1; D is unclear. Trimming took off 3 bases at V and 8 bases at J, with 15 bases between the two ends. Germline-derived CDR1 and CDR2 are SGHRS and YFSETQ. The CDR3 is 14 residues long.

This rearrangement joins TRBV3-1 to TRBJ2-5; possible D gene TRBD1, 6 bases. This CDR3 has 14 residues. Per the germline V gene, CDR1 is LGHDT and CDR2 is YNNKEL (reference sequence). V lost 0 bases to trimming and J lost 5 bases, with 10 bases between them. In nucleotides, the CDR3 is TGTGCCAGCAGCCAAGACCAGGGGACGGAGACCCAGTACTTC. It specifies CASSQDQGTETQYF.

This clonotype showed up just a few times. The chain uses TRBV11-3 and TRBJ2-1; D might be TRBD1 (6 bases). The V gene's germline CDR1 is SGHNT and CDR2 YENEEA. V was clipped by 2 bases and J by 13 bases, with 9 bases between them. The CDR3 has 11 residues. Written as DNA, the CDR3 is TGTGCCAGCAGCTTATGGACAGAACAGTTCTTC. Its protein is CASSLWTEQFF.

V usage is TRBV7-9 and J usage is TRBJ2-3, with D unclear. Germline CDR1 and CDR2: SEHNR and FQNEAQ (reference sequence). The germline V and J ends were trimmed by 3 bases and 0 bases, with 13 bases remaining between them. There are 16 residues in the CDR3. DNA of the CDR3: TGTGCCAGCAGCTTGGCCCGTGACCCGAGCACAGATACGCAGTATTTT. Translating it yields CASSLARDPSTDTQYF.

This clonotype has more than one count but fewer than ten. The chain recombines TRBV5-4 with TRBJ2-5; 8 positions match TRBD2. The CDR3 extends over 13 amino acids. CDR1 and CDR2 from the germline V gene are SGHNT and YYREEE (reference sequence). Losses at the gene ends were 10 bases for V and 0 bases for J; bases not matched to a gene: 5. CDR3 DNA sequence: TGTGCCTATAGCGGGGTGTACCAAGAGACCCAGTACTTC. The encoded protein is CAYSGVYQETQYF.

This clonotype was found a few times. The rearrangement links TRBV6-2 or TRBV6-3 to TRBJ1-1, with D possibly being TRBD1 (6 bases). The V gene lost 9 bases and the J gene lost 0 bases, with 17 bases spanning the gap. Per germline, CDR1 MNHEY and CDR2 SVGEGT. The CDR3 has 15 residues. CDR3 sequence (DNA): TGTGCCAGTTCGACGGGACACCCCGTGAACACTGAAGCTTTCTTT. Translation gives CASSTGHPVNTEAFF.

This clonotype was found many times. This sequence joins TRBV30 and TRBJ2-1; D tentatively reads TRBD1 or TRBD2 (5 bases each). Trimming cost V 0 bases and J 0 bases, with 12 bases left between them. CDR1 and CDR2 (germline): GTSNPN, SVGIG (reference sequence). This CDR3 is built from 16 residues. Here the CDR3 reads CAWSVLAGSSYNEQFF. In DNA form, the CDR3 reads TGTGCCTGGAGTGTCTTAGCAGGGAGCTCCTACAATGAGCAGTTCTTC.

The table lists this clonotype with a count of one. The gene calls are TRBV4-2 and TRBJ2-2; the D gene is possibly TRBD2 (6 bases). Trimming took off 2 bases at V and 6 bases at J, with 13 bases between the two ends. CDR3 size: 15 residues. Germline-derived CDR1 and CDR2 are LGHNA and YNFKEQ. The CDR3 region has the DNA TGTGCCAGCAGCCAACGGCGGACGGGGGCCGGGGAGCTGTTTTTT. The encoded protein is CASSQRRTGAGELFF.

V and J are TRBV28 and TRBJ2-3; possible D gene TRBD2, 6 bases. Trimming stripped 8 bases from V and 3 bases from J, with 12 bases between. The CDR3 has 13 residues. Per the germline V gene, CDR1 is MDHEN and CDR2 is SYDVKM. The CDR3 region is CASGSGQTDTQYF. In DNA form, the CDR3 reads TGTGCCAGCGGTAGCGGACAAACAGATACGCAGTATTTT.

This clonotype was seen more than once but under ten times. The J gene is TRBJ1-6, the V gene TRBV2; D is ambiguous. V lost 3 bases to trimming and J lost 9 bases, with 6 bases between them. CDR3 length: 12 amino acids. Germline V gene data show CDR1 as SNHLY and CDR2 as FYNNEI. CDR3 region: CASSDQPSPLHF. The CDR3 DNA follows: TGTGCCAGCAGTGACCAGCCTTCACCCCTCCACTTT.

The chain joins TRBV2 to TRBJ2-2; TRBD1 matches 7 bases. The V gene's germline CDR1 is SNHLY and CDR2 FYNNEI. The CDR3 length is 16 residues. V dropped 4 bases and J dropped 6; count of bases not matched to a gene: 11. DNA for the CDR3: TGTGCCAGCAGTGTCCGAGACAGGGAGTCCCCCGGGGAGCTGTTTTTT. This translates into CASSVRDRESPGELFF. The full variable domain, its missing parts supplied by reference TRBV2 and TRBJ2-2, is EPEVTQTPSHQVTQMGQEVILRCVPISNHLYFYWYRQILGQKVEFLVSFYNNEISEKSEIFDDQFSVERPDGSNFTLKIRSTKLEDSAMYFCASSVRDRESPGELFFGEGSRLTVL.

This clonotype has at least ten counts. The chain is built from TRBV5-1 and TRBJ1-1, with 8 bases aligning to TRBD1. V lost 4 bases, J lost 9 bases, and 11 bases stayed unmatched. This CDR3 contains 14 residues. Germline V CDR1 and CDR2: SGHRS, YFSETQ. CDR3 DNA: TGCGCCAGCAGCCTGGAAGGACAGGGCCGGAAAGCTTTCTTT. Residues: CASSLEGQGRKAFF.

The chain recombines TRBV18 with TRBJ1-2; 12 bases align to TRBD1. The ends lost 3 bases at V and 2 bases at J; junction bases unmatched: 13. The CDR3 consists of 19 residues. The germline V gene has CDR1 KGHSH and CDR2 LQKENI. CDR3 nucleotide sequence: TGTGCCAGCTCACCCTCAAGCCTCTCCGGGACAGGGGGCAACTATGGCTACACCTTC. Protein sequence: CASSPSSLSGTGGNYGYTF.